This paragraph reports one T cell receptor beta chain. The target antigen is unknown. This specimen belongs to a study of CD4 T cells in relation to SARS-CoV-2 and coronaviruses. Study-level findings and limits: No donor gave both pre-pandemic and post-infection samples.

The V gene's germline CDR1 is SGHTA and CDR2 FQGNSA. The CDR3 has 12 amino acids. The germline V and J ends were trimmed by 5 bases and 5 bases, with 9 bases remaining between them. Repertoires were generated with immunoSEQ multiplex PCR, while TCRdb's copy carries only in-frame clones and drops some. Found here are tens of thousands of clones, over 75% of them singletons; the top ten hold roughly 1.2%. For less than eleven days, roughly 10^5 sorted CD4+ cells grew with T cell-depleted PBMCs and CEF. The chain employs TRBV7-2 and TRBJ2-5; D ambiguous. Sequencing used naive CD4+ T cells from PBMCs, cultured in vitro. This sample's subset: naive CD4+ T cells isolated by negative enrichment. This TCR came from an adult with COVID-19. CDR3 nucleotides: TGTGCCAGCAGCCGTTTAGGGGAGACCCAGTACTTC. Protein: CASSRLGETQYF.